These 2 T cell receptor beta chains originate from one sample sequenced in a study of T cell changes during pregnancy in multiple sclerosis (dated by TCRdb to the late 2010s). Library construction relied on the immunoSEQ multiplex PCR assay. Entries here come from immuneACCESS through TCRdb and include only in-frame sequences with V and J called. Some clones fail to appear in such tables; in the studies checked, an unresolved V gene covers under half of the shortfall, and the cause of the remainder is unknown. The table for this sample lists about 75,000 clones; over 85% of them were counted only once. The ten largest clones take up more than 0.12% of the sample. Source: CD4+ T cells from peripheral blood mononuclear cells, taken after pregnancy. The source of these receptors is a female donor with multiple sclerosis, enrolled in a pregnancy study.

V usage is TRBV28 and J usage is TRBJ1-6, with 8 bases fitting TRBD1. Unmatched junction bases numbered 11, after V lost 6 bases and J lost 10 bases. Germline CDR1 reads MDHEN; CDR2 reads SYDVKM. The CDR3 covers 15 residues. DNA of the CDR3: TGTGCCAGCAGGGCCCCTGACAGGGGAGGATCACCCCTCCACTTT. Its translation is CASRAPDRGGSPLHF.

V and J are TRBV27 and TRBJ2-5, with D perhaps TRBD2 (6 bases). The CDR3 consists of 13 residues. Germline assignment: CDR1 MNHEY and CDR2 SMNVEV (reference sequence). V was cut by 5 bases and J by 5 bases, with 12 bases left in between. For the CDR3, the DNA is TGTGCCAGCAGTCCGACGGGGGTGGAGACCCAGTACTTC. This translates into CASSPTGVETQYF.